This T cell receptor (beta chain) was sequenced in a study of blood T cell repertoires in COVID-19. Study background: Donors in the United States, Italy and Spain gave samples during acute or convalescent COVID-19. From T cells, B-cell-depleted T cells, or PBMCs came the material, which was cDNA or gDNA.

The CDR3 runs 13 residues. Trimming removed 4 bases from V and 2 bases from J, with 9 bases in between. Germline V CDR1 and CDR2: SGHRS, YFSETQ. As originally analysed: Nucleated cell counts were estimated from reference gene primer amplification. The data were produced by immunoSEQ multiplex PCR, yet TCRdb's version contains in-frame clones alone and is incomplete. From that table come the V and J calls and clone size; the DNA was used to work out D and trimming. The table shows roughly 38,000 clones, with approximately 90% occurring only once. Source material: peripheral blood. The receptor was derived from a man aged 45-60 years with active COVID-19. This chain uses TRBV5-1 with TRBJ1-1, with TRBD1 as a possible D gene (5 bases). The CDR3 sequence: CASSETVNTEAFF. CDR3 sequence (DNA): TGCGCCAGCAGCGAGACAGTAAACACTGAAGCTTTCTTT.